Listed here are 10 T cell receptor beta chains from one sample, sequenced in a study of identical twins. TCRdb reprocessed the 5' RACE reads with MiXCR, giving one entry per CDR3 protein. Among approximately 220,000 distinct CDR3 sequences, roughly 9.4% were seen once, and the ten largest hold about 5.5%. The sequenced sample was memory (CD45RO+) T cells sorted from blood. These receptors were obtained from a young woman in good health.

The V gene is TRBV30, the J gene TRBJ1-5; D gene uncertain. The germline CDR1 and CDR2 sequences are GTSNPN and SVGIG (reference sequence). Trimming removed 5 bases at V and 2 bases at J, with 10 bases between. This CDR3 is 13 amino acids long. The CDR3 spells CAWGRTGNQPQHF. The CDR3 DNA is TGTGCCTGGGGCCGGACGGGCAATCAGCCCCAGCATTTT.

At least ten counts were recorded for this clonotype. This chain uses TRBV24-1 with TRBJ2-1; D remains unclear. Germline V lookup: CDR1 KGHDR, CDR2 SFDVKD. The V end was cut by 3 bases, the J end by 4 bases, with 6 bases between. The length of the CDR3 is 13 residues. The CDR3 bases are TGTGCCACCAGTGATGTTAGATACAATGAGCAGTTCTTC. Its translation is CATSDVRYNEQFF.

This clonotype was found many times. The genes are TRBV12-3 or TRBV12-4 and TRBJ2-2; D unclear. V lost 7 bases, J lost 6 bases, and 12 bases lay in between. This CDR3 has 13 amino acids. The CDR3 loop is CASTAGTPGELFF. CDR3 DNA sequence: TGTGCCAGCACCGCCGGCACCCCCGGGGAGCTGTTTTTT.

The chain links TRBV6-5 to TRBJ2-3; the D is unclear. CDR1 and CDR2 (germline): MNHEY, SVGAGI. Trimming shortened V by 0 bases and J by 0 bases, and 10 bases separated the two germline ends. This CDR3 has 16 amino acids. In DNA form, the CDR3 reads TGTGCCAGCAGTTACTCGATGGCGGCTAGCACAGATACGCAGTATTTT. Protein: CASSYSMAASTDTQYF.

This clonotype was observed once. The chain joins TRBV7-8 to TRBJ2-5; 7 bases are shared with TRBD1. This CDR3 has 16 residues. V was pared by 5 bases and J by 1 base, with 10 bases of the junction left unmatched. The V gene's germline CDR1 is SGHVS and CDR2 FQNEAQ. The chain's CDR3 is CASSQTGTAIQETQYF. For the CDR3, the DNA is TGTGCCAGCAGCCAGACCGGGACAGCTATCCAAGAGACCCAGTACTTC.

In its sample, this clonotype was seen many times. The chain recombines TRBV3-1 with TRBJ2-7; D possibly corresponds to TRBD2 (5 bases). The V and J ends lost 4 bases and 3 bases respectively, with 10 bases between them. The CDR3 spans 13 residues. The germline V gene encodes CDR1 LGHDT and CDR2 YNNKEL (reference sequence). CDR3 in amino acids: CASSPRDGYEQYF. CDR3 sequence (DNA): TGTGCCAGCAGCCCCCGGGATGGCTACGAGCAGTACTTC.

In its sample, this clonotype was seen many times. The genes are TRBV12-3 or TRBV12-4 and TRBJ2-3, with D unresolved. Trimming pared 3 bases from V and 1 base from J, leaving 5 bases between. CDR3 length: 13 residues. The CDR3 coding sequence is TGTGCCAGCAGTTTTCCGGGCACAGATACGCAGTATTTT. This translates into CASSFPGTDTQYF.

The chain is built from TRBV6-1 and TRBJ1-2, with 7 bases lining up with TRBD1. This CDR3 is 13 amino acids long. Germline CDR1 is MNHNS and CDR2 is SASEGT. The J segment lost 6 bases and the V segment lost 6 bases, leaving 7 bases of the junction unmatched. In nucleotides, the CDR3 is TGTGCCAGCAGCCGACAGGGCTATAATGGCTACACCTTC. Protein sequence: CASSRQGYNGYTF.

This clonotype occurred many times. The chain has TRBV4-3 and TRBJ2-2; D gene unclear. This CDR3 contains 17 residues. Germline loops: CDR1 LGHNA, CDR2 YSLEER. The V end lost 4 bases, the J end lost 5 bases, and 20 bases lay between the germline ends. CDR3 nucleotide sequence: TGCGCCAGCAGCCGGGGTGGTAGGAGAAAGGTAACCGGGGAGCTGTTTTTT. It translates to CASSRGGRRKVTGELFF.

This clonotype was found many times. The V call is TRBV20-1, the J call TRBJ1-2; 8 bases match TRBD1. V shed 7 bases and J 5 bases; nucleotides not matched to a gene: 3. Germline values: CDR1 DFQATT, CDR2 SNEGSKA (reference sequence). The CDR3 sequence is 11 residues long. The chain's CDR3 is CSGRTGYGYTF. CDR3 nucleotide sequence: TGCAGTGGCCGGACAGGGTATGGCTACACCTTC.